Listed below are T cell receptor beta chains from one sample, sequenced in a study of cytomegalovirus exposure and HLA in healthy donors. Method: immunoSEQ multiplex PCR; TCRdb's copy keeps in-frame clones and lacks some. This sample yields about 250,000 clones, of which around nine tenths are seen a single time; about 1.8% belongs to the top ten. Material for sequencing was PBMCs. Receptors were obtained from a girl aged 2 to 10 in good health and CMV-seronegative. Each CDR3 is given with its conserved first and last residue. D genes are given only for firm matches. Clone size, where shown, is once, few, many, or a class for clones that have expanded.

DNA,CDR3,V,D,J,size
TGCAGCGTCGCTGGACTAGCAACTGAGCAGTTCTTC,CSVAGLATEQFF,TRBV29-1,TRBD2,TRBJ2-1,.
TGTGCCAGCAGCCAAGAGACAGGGAGGGCTTTCTTT,CASSQETGRAFF,TRBV14,TRBD1,TRBJ1-1,.
TGTGCCAGCAGTGAATTGGGACAGAACACTGAAGCTTTCTTT,CASSELGQNTEAFF,TRBV2,.,TRBJ1-1,.
TGTGCCAGCAGCTCTAACTACGAGCAGTACTTC,CASSSNYEQYF,TRBV7-8,.,TRBJ2-7,.
TGTGCCAGCAATAGCGCTAGCACAGATACGCAGTATTTT,CASNSASTDTQYF,TRBV27,.,TRBJ2-3,.
TGCAGCGTCGGACGGACAGGGAATCCCCGGGAGACCCAGTACTTC,CSVGRTGNPRETQYF,TRBV29-1,TRBD1,TRBJ2-5,.
TGTGCCAGCAGTGAAGGCTGGGGGGATGGCTACACCTTC,CASSEGWGDGYTF,TRBV6-1,.,TRBJ1-2,once
TGTGCCAGCAGTTATTACAGTATTGGGAATGAGCAGTTCTTC,CASSYYSIGNEQFF,TRBV6-5,.,TRBJ2-1,.
TGTGCCAGCAGCACCGGGACGGGGGGGTCGTTCTTC,CASSTGTGGSFF,TRBV11-2,TRBD2,TRBJ2-1,.
TGTGCCAGCAGTTTTGGCCTTATCAATGAGCAGTTCTTC,CASSFGLINEQFF,TRBV25-1,.,TRBJ2-1,.
TGTGCCAGCAGCGTCCCCGGGGTCACTGAAGCTTTCTTT,CASSVPGVTEAFF,TRBV9,.,TRBJ1-1,.
TGTGCCAGCAGCCCTGCGGGGAAACCCACAGATACGCAGTATTTT,CASSPAGKPTDTQYF,TRBV11-2,.,TRBJ2-3,once
TGCGCCAGCAGTGAGTCTCGGGGAAACAATGAGCAGTTCTTC,CASSESRGNNEQFF,TRBV10-1,.,TRBJ2-1,.
TGTGCCAGCAGTTACCCAGGACAACCCTACGAGCAGTACTTC,CASSYPGQPYEQYF,TRBV6-5,.,TRBJ2-7,.
TGTGCCAGCAGCCCCGGGACAGGGGGCTACGAGCAGTACTTC,CASSPGTGGYEQYF,TRBV5-6,TRBD1,TRBJ2-7,few
TGTGCCAGCAGCCAAGGAGTCATGGCGGGCCCCTACGAGCAGTACTTC,CASSQGVMAGPYEQYF,TRBV14,.,TRBJ2-7,once
TGCGCCAGCAGTCTCGGACTAGCGGGGGGCACCCTTTTGATCTTC,CASSLGLAGGTLLIF,TRBV4-1,TRBD2,TRBJ2-1,.
TGTGCCAGCAAACCCGCTAGCGGGGCGTACAATGAGCAGTTCTTC,CASKPASGAYNEQFF,TRBV2,TRBD2,TRBJ2-1,.
TGTGCCAGCAGCGCAACACAAAACATTCAGTACTTC,CASSATQNIQYF,TRBV5-6,.,TRBJ2-4,.
TGTGCCAGCAGCTTCCCTTGGGGACAGGATAACTATGGCTACACCTTC,CASSFPWGQDNYGYTF,TRBV5-4,TRBD1,TRBJ1-2,.
TGTGCCACCAGCCCCGGGGGGACTAACTACGAGCAGTACTTC,CATSPGGTNYEQYF,TRBV15,TRBD2,TRBJ2-7,once
TGTGCCAGCAGTTACTCTGGCAGAACCTATGGCTACACCTTC,CASSYSGRTYGYTF,TRBV6-5,.,TRBJ1-2,.
TGCGCCAGCAGCTCCGCATTCCCAGGGGTAGAGAGCCAGTACTTC,CASSSAFPGVESQYF,TRBV5-1,.,TRBJ2-5,.
TGTGCCACCAGTCTTGCGGGGGAGGCCTACGAGCAGTACTTC,CATSLAGEAYEQYF,TRBV15,TRBD2,TRBJ2-7,once
TGCGCCAGCAGCTTGGGAGGACAAACCAGCACAGATACGCAGTATTTT,CASSLGGQTSTDTQYF,TRBV5-1,.,TRBJ2-3,.
TGTGCCAGCACAAAATGGGGGGAGGGCAACTACGAGCAGTACTTC,CASTKWGEGNYEQYF,TRBV27,TRBD2,TRBJ2-7,.
TGTGCCTGGACAACAGATAAATACTATGGCTACACCTTC,CAWTTDKYYGYTF,TRBV30,.,TRBJ1-2,few